This TCR beta chain was captured by sequencing in a study of blood T cell repertoires in COVID-19. On the study more broadly: COVID-19 samples from acute and convalescent phases originated in the United States, Italy and Spain.

Clones were sequenced by immunoSEQ multiplex PCR, and TCRdb holds only the in-frame ones, with some missing. The sample consists of about 270,000 clones, around 90% of them appearing once. This CDR3 is built from 18 residues. J was trimmed by 2 bases and V by 2 bases; bases with no gene match: 11. CDR1 and CDR2 (germline): MGHDK, SYGVNS. The chain links TRBV25-1 to TRBJ2-2; 7 nucleotides align to TRBD1. The sequenced sample was PBMCs or T cells enriched from blood (not recorded which). This clonotype was sampled from a man between 40 and 49 years old who had been exposed to COVID-19. The CDR3 spells CASSEHTGQKKNTGELFF. In DNA, the CDR3 is TGTGCCAGCAGTGAACACACGGGACAGAAGAAAAACACCGGGGAGCTGTTTTTT.